Listed below are T cell receptor beta chains from one sample, sequenced in a study of blood T cell repertoires in COVID-19. Method: immunoSEQ multiplex PCR; TCRdb's copy keeps in-frame clones and lacks some. This repertoire shows 250,000 or so clones, about 91% found once; its top ten account for approximately 5%. Material: peripheral blood. Receptors were obtained from a middle-aged woman who had recovered from COVID-19. Both conserved end residues are part of each CDR3. The order of the fields is D gene, clone size, V gene, J gene, CDR3 DNA, CDR3 protein. A D gene is named only where the DNA matches it firmly. Expanded clones are given a class, and other clones once, few, many or no size at all.

TRBD2	.	TRBV4-2	TRBJ2-3	TGTGCCAGCAGCCAAGTCGCGGGGGGGAGCACAGATACGCAGTATTTT	CASSQVAGGSTDTQYF
TRBD1	few	TRBV5-1	TRBJ2-7	TGCGCCAGCAGCTTGGGTTGGGACAGGGCGTCCTACGAGCAGTACTTC	CASSLGWDRASYEQYF
.	.	TRBV27	TRBJ1-3	TGTGCCAGCCCCGGGGGGCGGGTTGGAAACACCATATATTTT	CASPGGRVGNTIYF
.	.	TRBV10-3	TRBJ2-5	TGTGCCAGCCACCCAGGCAACCAAGAGACCCAGTACTTC	CASHPGNQETQYF
TRBD1	.	TRBV9	TRBJ2-7	TGTGCCAGCAGCGTAGGACAGGGGGACTACGAGCAGTACTTC	CASSVGQGDYEQYF
.	.	TRBV10-1	TRBJ1-1	TGCGCCAGCAGTGAGGGCAGCGGGACTGAAGCTTTCTTT	CASSEGSGTEAFF
TRBD2	.	TRBV7-3	TRBJ2-3	TGTGCCAGCAGCCGAGACGGACTAGCAACAGATACGCAGTATTTT	CASSRDGLATDTQYF
.	.	TRBV5-1	TRBJ1-3	TGCGCCAGCAGCACGGACAACTCTGGAAACACCATATATTTT	CASSTDNSGNTIYF
.	once	TRBV2	TRBJ2-7	TGTGCCAGCAGTGCTCAACCCCGGACTACCTCCTACGAGCAGTACTTC	CASSAQPRTTSYEQYF
.	.	TRBV27	TRBJ2-3	TGTGCCAGCAGCCTAGCACAAAGCACAGATACGCAGTATTTT	CASSLAQSTDTQYF
.	once	TRBV6-2/TRBV6-3	TRBJ2-2	TGTGCCAGCAGTTACTATAGTGCCGGGGAGCTGTTTTTT	CASSYYSAGELFF
TRBD2	.	TRBV5-6	TRBJ2-3	TGTGCCAGCAGCAGTACTAGCGGCAGCCCAGATACGCAGTATTTT	CASSSTSGSPDTQYF
TRBD1	.	TRBV28	TRBJ1-5	TGTGCCAGCATAAGAGGACAGGGCGATAATCAGCCCCAGCATTTT	CASIRGQGDNQPQHF
.	once	TRBV27	TRBJ1-2	TGTGCCAGCAGTTTTAGTGTTCCTAACTATGGCTACACCTTC	CASSFSVPNYGYTF
.	.	TRBV5-1	TRBJ2-1	TGCGCCAGCAGCTTGGATCAGGGCCCCAATGAGCAGTTCTTC	CASSLDQGPNEQFF
.	.	TRBV30	TRBJ1-4	TGTGCCTGGAGTCAACCAGGGCAACAACTGTTTTTT	CAWSQPGQQLFF
TRBD1	.	TRBV6-4	TRBJ2-2	TGTGCCAGCAGTCCGGGACAGCTTTCCCCCGGGGAGCTGTTTTTT	CASSPGQLSPGELFF
.	.	TRBV2	TRBJ1-1	TGTGCCAGCAGGGGCATTACAGTGATGAACACTGAAGCTTTCTTT	CASRGITVMNTEAFF
.	once	TRBV30	TRBJ2-7	TGTGCCTGGAGTGTACCCCCCCCCAGGGTCCACGAGCAGTACTTC	CAWSVPPPRVHEQYF
.	.	TRBV21-1	TRBJ2-7	TGTGCCAGCACCTTGGGGACAGGTACCTACGAGCAGTACTTC	CASTLGTGTYEQYF
.	.	TRBV3-1/TRBV3-2	TRBJ1-2	TGTGCCAGCAGCCAAGGCCGGGGTAAGGCATATTCTGGCTACACCTTC	CASSQGRGKAYSGYTF
.	.	TRBV3-1/TRBV3-2	TRBJ2-2	TGTGCCAGCAGCCAAAACCCCGGGATGGTCGGGGAGCTGTTTTTT	CASSQNPGMVGELFF
TRBD1	.	TRBV28	TRBJ1-6	TGTGCCAGCAGAAGGGACAGAATCCTTTCACCCCTCCACTTT	CASRRDRILSPLHF
TRBD2	.	TRBV10-3	TRBJ2-5	TGTGCCATCAGTGTCAAGCGGGGGGAGGAGACCCAGTACTTC	CAISVKRGEETQYF
TRBD2	once	TRBV4-3	TRBJ2-3	TGCGCCAGCAGCCAAGAAAGGTCGGTGCGCGGGAGGTCTGCAGATACGCAGTATTTT	CASSQERSVRGRSADTQYF